The clone carrying this T cell receptor (beta chain) was seen ten or more times. Its antigen is unknown. This entry belongs to a study of identical twins. General study points: Surplus twin overlap in beta out-of-frame sequences was less pronounced.

TCRdb re-called the 5' RACE reads through MiXCR, storing one row per CDR3 protein. The sample carries some 440,000 distinct CDR3 sequences, 20% to 25% recorded once. The V end lost 1 base, the J end lost 0 bases, and 7 bases lay between the germline ends. The germline CDR1 and CDR2 sequences are SEHNR and FQNEAQ (reference sequence). This CDR3 region has 15 residues. This sample was shared with a second study, whose subject was T cells expressing NK-cell markers. That paper notes: Among eight sequenced donors, seven carried HCMV seropositivity while one was seronegative. There remained a lack of clarity about HCMV specificity of expanded NKG2C+ T cell clones.

Source material: CD4+ T cells sorted from blood. J is TRBJ2-1 and V is TRBV7-9; D gene unclear. The clonotype originates from a woman in her late teens or twenties in good health. The CDR3 DNA sequence: TGTGCCAGCAGCTTAGGCAGTGGCTCCTACAATGAGCAGTTCTTC. Translating gives CASSLGSGSYNEQFF.